This T cell receptor beta chain was identified in a study of CD8+ T cells in alopecia areata. As the sequencing template, cDNA was produced by extracting RNA and reverse transcribing it. Clones were sequenced by immunoSEQ multiplex PCR, and TCRdb holds only the in-frame ones, with some missing. This sample has 100,000 to 130,000 clones, with around 55% found just once. Germline-derived CDR1 and CDR2 are MNHEY and SVGAGI. This CDR3 spans 13 amino acids. Trimming at V came to 7 bases and at J to 5 bases, leaving 7 bases not matched to a gene. General study results and limits: It was lesional scalp, especially alopecia totalis/universalis, that showed higher clonality than normal scalp.

Sorting of CD4+ and CD8+ T cells was performed on PBMCs. Turning to this clone: Its target is unknown.

The clonotype was recovered from a human donor in good health. The chain is built from TRBV6-5 and TRBJ2-5, with 7 nucleotides matching TRBD1. The sample comprised CD8+ T cells sorted from blood. The CDR3 loop reads CASMTGIAETQYF. CDR3 coding DNA: TGTGCCAGCATGACAGGGATCGCGGAGACCCAGTACTTC.